This TCR beta chain was sequenced during a study of T-cell memory formation after mild COVID-19. This CDR3 comprises 13 residues. The V end was cut by 3 bases, the J end by 5 bases, with 10 bases between. Per germline, CDR1 MGHRA and CDR2 YSYEKL. Study outcomes and limitations: Pre-infection memory held some responding clones, suggesting pre-existing cross-reactive T cells responded. Largely, contracting CD4+ clones fell within CM and EM, and contracting CD8+ clones within EMRA.

About this clonotype itself: Its target is not known.

MiXCR, applied by TCRdb to the 5' RACE reads, yields one record per CDR3 protein. The table has about 420,000 distinct CDR3 sequences, less than 25% seen once. The sequence was obtained from an adult woman who had mild COVID-19 (a few samples of this study predate the infection). Cell type and time point are not known. The sequencing input was PBMCs or a T cell subset sorted from them (not recorded which). The J gene is TRBJ1-1, the V gene TRBV4-1; D is undetermined. CDR3 nucleotide sequence: TGCGCCAGCAGCCAGAGGGTTAGGACTGAAGCTTTCTTT. Its protein product is CASSQRVRTEAFF.